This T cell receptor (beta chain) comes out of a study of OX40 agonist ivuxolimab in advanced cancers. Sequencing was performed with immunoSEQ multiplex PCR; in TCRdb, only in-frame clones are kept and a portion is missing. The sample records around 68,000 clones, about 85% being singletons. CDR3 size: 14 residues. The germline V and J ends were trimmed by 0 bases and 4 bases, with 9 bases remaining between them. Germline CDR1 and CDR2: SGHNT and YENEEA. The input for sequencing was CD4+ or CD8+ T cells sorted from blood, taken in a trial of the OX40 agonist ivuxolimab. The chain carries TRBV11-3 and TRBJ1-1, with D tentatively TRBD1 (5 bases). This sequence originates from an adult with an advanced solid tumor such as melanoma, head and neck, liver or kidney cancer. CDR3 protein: CASSLDRGTTEAFF. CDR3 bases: TGTGCCAGCAGCTTAGATCGTGGGACCACTGAAGCTTTCTTT.